This TCR beta chain was recovered during a study of blood T cell repertoires in COVID-19. Whole-study context: From the United States, Italy and Spain came samples of acute and convalescent COVID-19.

Recovered status applied to Cohort 3 donors who had two consecutive negative PCRs. It also applied to those with clearance or with symptom resolution. Methods used by the authors: It was from reference gene primer amplification that nucleated cell counts were estimated. Using immunoSEQ multiplex PCR, the repertoire was profiled, and TCRdb retains in-frame clones only, with some absent. That table furnishes V, J and clone size, whereas the DNA furnished D and trimming. The sample consists of 150,000 or so clones, about four fifths of them appearing once. The origin of this receptor is a man aged 45-60 years who had recovered from COVID-19. The sequenced sample was PBMCs or T cells enriched from blood (not recorded which).

The CDR3 loop is CASSSLTGELFF. For the CDR3, the DNA is TGTGCCAGCAGTAGCCTAACCGGGGAGCTGTTTTTT. This chain uses TRBV7-9 with TRBJ2-2; D unclear. Trimming took off 6 bases at V and 5 bases at J, with 7 bases between the two ends. Germline CDR1 reads SEHNR; CDR2 reads FQNEAQ (reference sequence). The CDR3 has 12 amino acids.